The sequence of this T cell receptor (beta chain) was determined in a study of human T cells and chemical hapten exposure. Study-level information: Weekly diphenylcyclopropenone doses were given to patients' scalps across the approximately 24-week study. Whole-study findings and limits: The donors suffered from alopecia, so their immune response may not match that of healthy people.

Using its own MiXCR run on the RACE reads, TCRdb lists one record per CDR3 protein. The sample consists of a few hundred thousand distinct CDR3 sequences, about 4.8% of them appearing once. CDR3 length equals 15 residues. Trimming at V came to 4 bases and at J to 8 bases, leaving 8 bases not matched to a gene. Germline V gene lookup returns CDR1 MDHEN and CDR2 SYDVKM. This clonotype was seen at least ten times. Its antigen is still unknown. Specified time point: patch test 1, 2 weeks after DPC sensitization. As for treatment: therapeutic diphenylcyclopropenone sensitization with weekly scalp DPC. Drawing of blood took place ahead of applying each patch test.

Material: whole blood, obtained in connection with sensitization to the hapten diphenylcyclopropenone (DPC). V gene TRBV28 combines with J gene TRBJ2-1, with TRBD1 identical over 10 bases. This TCR was sampled from a woman between 50 and 59 years old with alopecia areata. Some clones in this sample may be carry-over from other donors' samples. CDR3 bases: TGTGCCAGCAGTTCGACGGGACAGGGGATGTATGAGCAGTTCTTC. Amino acid sequence: CASSSTGQGMYEQFF.